This T cell receptor (beta chain) was profiled in a study of regulatory T cells in long-lasting Graves disease. Study background: In persistent Graves' disease, antithyroid drugs had been taken for over 5 years and TSH receptor antibodies stayed positive.

A note on this clonotype: Its antigen is currently unknown. With a much larger clone just one base away, this may be a read error. The conserved final phenylalanine or tryptophan is absent from the CDR3, which likely points to a read error.

Notes on the study in general: Analysis covered peripheral blood alone, not thyroid tissue. Under persistent disease, TRBV28, TRBJ1-2 and TRBJ2-5 were used preferentially.

The germline V gene has CDR1 ENHRY and CDR2 SYGVKD. Trimming shortened V by 8 bases and J by 1 base, and 5 bases separated the two germline ends. CDR3 length: 11 residues. To make TCR beta libraries, researchers used iRepertoire HTBI primers and Arm-PCR of CDR3 regions. MiXCR was run by TCRdb on the multiplex PCR reads, yielding one entry per CDR3 protein. This sample has 400,000 to 600,000 distinct CDR3 sequences, with 20% to 25% found just once. The sample's time point: persistent/refractory GD, antithyroid drugs over 5 years with positive TRAb. RNA isolated from PBMCs was used to make the TCR library. Each of the patients was recruited from an endocrinology department situated in Xi'an, China.

V usage is TRBV10-3 and J usage is TRBJ1-1; D unresolved. The material was peripheral blood mononuclear cells (PBMCs), obtained when the disease was refractory, from a patient treated with antithyroid drugs. This TCR was recovered from a female donor with Graves disease. The CDR3 region is CAIQGNTEAFL. DNA of the CDR3: TGTGCCATCCAAGGGAACACTGAAGCTTTCCTT.